This T cell receptor (beta chain) was observed in a study of blood T cells in healthy people across ages. The CDR3 runs 14 residues. Looked up from germline, CDR1 is SQVTM and CDR2 is ANQGSEA. Trimming cost V 8 bases and J 5 bases, with 21 bases left between them. It was with a sample-barcoded 5' primer and a J-beta primer mix that a second PCR of roughly 6 to 12 cycles was run. TCRdb re-analysed the 5' RACE reads in MiXCR, keeping a single row per CDR3 protein. The data show about 1.6 million distinct CDR3 sequences, 30% to 35% seen once. Material: blood. This TCR came from a woman in her 30s in good health. This sequence joins TRBV29-1 and TRBJ2-5, with D possibly matching TRBD2 (7 bases). The CDR3 loop reads CSSLGGGGLETQYF. The CDR3 DNA reads as TGCAGCTCCTTGGGGGGGGGGGGCCTGGAGACCCAGTACTTC.